The 26 T cell receptor beta chains given below trace back to one sample, sequenced in a study of blood T cell repertoires in COVID-19. Clones were sequenced by immunoSEQ multiplex PCR, and TCRdb holds only the in-frame ones, with some missing. The sample shows hundreds of thousands of clones, 88% of them seen only once. The sample taken for sequencing was peripheral blood. Every receptor here comes from a woman aged 30 to 39 who had recovered from COVID-19.

This chain links TRBV5-6 with TRBJ2-4; 7 bases line up with TRBD1. The V segment lost 4 bases and the J segment 5 bases; nucleotides outside the gene matches: 9. The CDR3 contains 15 residues. Germline CDR1 SGHDT, CDR2 YYEEEE. CDR3 region: CASSLRGQVENIQYF. The CDR3 bases are TGTGCCAGCAGCCTACGAGGACAGGTTGAAAACATTCAGTACTTC.

The V call is TRBV4-1, the J call TRBJ2-2; no reliable D call. The CDR3 has 13 amino acids. Germline V CDR1 and CDR2: MGHRA, YSYEKL. Deletions cut 6 bases from V and 1 base from J, with 6 bases between. CDR3 bases: TGCGCCAGCAGACAGAAGAACACCGGGGAGCTGTTTTTT. This encodes CASRQKNTGELFF.

This clone was observed once. The rearrangement links TRBV5-5 to TRBJ1-4, with 7 bases aligning to TRBD1. Germline CDR1 and CDR2: SGHKS and YYEKEE (reference sequence). The CDR3 covers 14 residues. V lost 0 bases and J lost 6; bases outside the gene matches: 2. The CDR3, as DNA: TGTGCCAGCAGCTTGGTCGGGACAGATGAAAAACTGTTTTTT. Its protein product is CASSLVGTDEKLFF.

The J gene is TRBJ2-1, the V gene TRBV5-4, with 7 bases that match TRBD1. The CDR3 consists of 15 residues. V shed 4 bases and J 3 bases; nucleotides not matched to a gene: 7. Germline-derived CDR1 and CDR2 are SGHNT and YYREEE (reference sequence). CDR3 sequence: CASSIDRDVYNEQFF. The CDR3 DNA is TGTGCCAGCAGCATAGACAGGGATGTCTACAATGAGCAGTTCTTC. The full variable domain, its missing parts supplied by reference TRBV5-4 and TRBJ2-1, is ETGVTQSPTHLIKTRGQQVTLRCSSQSGHNTVSWYQQALGQGPQFIFQYYREEENGRGNFPPRFSGLQFPNYSSELNVNALELDDSALYLCASSIDRDVYNEQFFGPGTRLTVL.

This clone was found once. The V and J genes are TRBV5-1 and TRBJ1-6; 8 bases map to TRBD1. V dropped 0 bases and J dropped 0; count of bases not matched to a gene: 11. Germline CDR1 reads SGHRS; CDR2 reads YFSETQ. This CDR3 has 20 residues. CDR3 protein: CASSLVYGTGLSSYNSPLHF. The DNA of the CDR3 is TGCGCCAGCAGCTTGGTATATGGGACAGGACTCAGCTCCTATAATTCACCCCTCCACTTT.

This chain uses TRBV6-6 with TRBJ2-2; D unresolved. V was shortened by 0 bases and J by 1 base, with 6 bases between the two germline ends. Looked up from germline, CDR1 is MNHNY and CDR2 is SVGAGI (reference sequence). CDR3 length: 15 residues. CDR3 amino acids: CASSYSGRNTGELFF. DNA for the CDR3: TGTGCCAGCAGTTACTCGGGCAGGAACACCGGGGAGCTGTTTTTT.

The chain couples TRBV6-5 to TRBJ2-1; D is possibly TRBD2 (6 bases). The CDR3 is 15 amino acids. Germline lookup yields CDR1 MNHEY and CDR2 SVGAGI. V was trimmed by 0 bases and J by 0 bases, leaving 6 bases between them. CDR3 amino acids: CASSYSGGSYNEQFF. As DNA, the CDR3 is TGTGCCAGCAGTTACTCGGGGGGCTCCTACAATGAGCAGTTCTTC.

The genes are TRBV5-1 and TRBJ1-1, with TRBD1 as a possible D gene (5 bases). Germline values: CDR1 SGHRS, CDR2 YFSETQ. The V end was cut by 0 bases, the J end by 1 base, with 13 bases between. This CDR3 has 16 amino acids. The CDR3 DNA is TGCGCCAGCAGCTTGGAGCCAGGGCTGGGGAACACTGAAGCTTTCTTT. Its translation is CASSLEPGLGNTEAFF.

V is TRBV28 and J is TRBJ2-3; D unclear. V lost 6 bases and J lost 6, with 7 bases in between. The CDR3 contains 11 residues. CDR1 MDHEN and CDR2 SYDVKM come from the germline V gene. The CDR3 nucleotides read TGTGCCAGCAGAGCCATGGATACGCAGTATTTT. Its protein product is CASRAMDTQYF. The variable domain in full, completed from reference TRBV28 and TRBJ2-3, reads DVKVTQSSRYLVKRTGEKVFLECVQDMDHENMFWYRQDPGLGLRLIYFSYDVKMKEKGDIPEGYSVSREKKERFSLILESASTNQTSMYLCASRAMDTQYFGPGTRLTVL.

The chain joins TRBV29-1 to TRBJ2-7, with TRBD1 matching 7 bases. V gave up 5 bases and J gave up 4 bases; unmatched junction bases: 2. The CDR3 runs 11 residues. CDR1 and CDR2 (germline): SQVTM, ANQGSEA. The CDR3 reads CSVLQGYEQYF. CDR3 nucleotide sequence: TGCAGCGTTCTACAGGGGTACGAGCAGTACTTC.

The rearrangement joins TRBV6-2 or TRBV6-3 to TRBJ1-4; 7 nucleotides line up with TRBD1. The V gene's germline CDR1 is MNHEY and CDR2 SVGEGT. The CDR3 runs 16 residues. V shed 2 bases, J shed 4 bases, and the junction held 7 bases outside the gene matches. The CDR3 reads CASSYPATGLNEKLFF. The CDR3 DNA follows: TGTGCCAGCAGTTACCCGGCGACAGGGCTTAATGAAAAACTGTTTTTT.

The chain recombines TRBV4-1 with TRBJ1-4; D might be TRBD1 (6 bases). The length of the CDR3 is 15 residues. Germline V CDR1 and CDR2: MGHRA, YSYEKL. The V and J ends lost 4 bases and 3 bases respectively, with 12 bases between them. CDR3 sequence (DNA): TGCGCCAGCAGCCGACAAGGACAGTCTAATGAAAAACTGTTTTTT. It specifies CASSRQGQSNEKLFF.

This clone was counted a single time. This chain joins TRBV3-1 (or the pseudogene TRBV3-2) and TRBJ2-3; TRBD2 matches 14 bases. Trimming removed 1 base from V and 6 bases from J; junction bases left unmatched: 3. The CDR3 loop spans 16 amino acids. CDR1 and CDR2 (germline): LGHDT, YNNKEL (reference sequence). Written as DNA, the CDR3 is TGTGCCAGCAGCCAAGGACTAGCGGGGGGGCAGGATACGCAGTATTTT. As protein: CASSQGLAGGQDTQYF.

This sequence joins TRBV9 and TRBJ1-2; no firm D call. Per germline, CDR1 SGDLS and CDR2 YYNGEE. CDR3 length: 14 amino acids. Trimming took off 1 base at V and 3 bases at J, with 10 bases between the two ends. The CDR3 spells CASSVTGNYYGYTF. CDR3 DNA sequence: TGTGCCAGCAGCGTAACGGGAAACTACTATGGCTACACCTTC.

A single count supports this clone. This chain connects TRBV7-2 to TRBJ2-7; TRBD1 agrees at 9 bases. Germline V gene data show CDR1 as SGHTA and CDR2 as FQGNSA. This CDR3 region has 14 residues. The trim removed 5 bases at V and 4 bases at J, leaving 6 bases unmatched. The CDR3 is CASSPRQGGYEQYF. The CDR3 DNA reads as TGTGCCAGCAGCCCTCGACAGGGGGGGTACGAGCAGTACTTC.

This chain links TRBV29-1 with TRBJ1-2, with 7 positions matching TRBD1. This CDR3 comprises 14 residues. Trimming cost V 5 bases and J 2 bases; bases outside gene matches: 8. Germline lookup yields CDR1 SQVTM and CDR2 ANQGSEA. This CDR3 reads CSVKGTELNYGYTF. The CDR3 coding sequence is TGCAGCGTTAAAGGGACAGAACTAAACTATGGCTACACCTTC.

This chain joins TRBV19 and TRBJ2-3, with TRBD2 identical over 10 bases. The junction had 5 bases not matched to a gene; V was cut back by 4 bases and J by 4 bases. Germline V CDR1 and CDR2: LNHDA, SQIVND (reference sequence). This CDR3 has 15 amino acids. The CDR3 sequence: CASSSKRGGADTQYF. In DNA form, the CDR3 reads TGTGCCAGTAGTAGCAAGCGGGGGGGTGCAGATACGCAGTATTTT.

This chain connects TRBV4-1 to TRBJ1-2, with 9 bases matching TRBD1. Germline V gives CDR1 MGHRA, CDR2 YSYEKL. The CDR3 totals 17 residues. Trimming at V came to 2 bases and at J to 0 bases, leaving 7 bases not matched to a gene. The CDR3 DNA reads as TGCGCCAGCAGCCAAACCGGGACAGGGCTTACTAACTATGGCTACACCTTC. This gives the protein CASSQTGTGLTNYGYTF.

V and J are TRBV6-2 or TRBV6-3 and TRBJ2-1, with 12 bases matching TRBD2. Germline trimming cut 2 bases from V and 11 bases from J; bases unmatched to any gene: 7. The CDR3 length is 15 residues. Per germline, CDR1 MNHEY and CDR2 SVGEGT. The chain's CDR3 is CASSYEASGGAQQFF. The CDR3 DNA sequence: TGTGCCAGCAGTTACGAGGCTAGCGGGGGGGCTCAGCAGTTCTTC.

The rearrangement links TRBV12-3 or TRBV12-4 to TRBJ1-5; D not resolved. This CDR3 has 13 amino acids. Trimming stripped 0 bases from V and 5 bases from J, with 5 bases between. CDR3 nucleotide sequence: TGTGCCAGCAGTTTAGCCGGAGATCAGCCCCAGCATTTT. Its translation is CASSLAGDQPQHF.

CDR3 sequence reads: CASSLATGELFF. In DNA, the CDR3 is TGTGCCAGCAGCTTAGCGACAGGGGAGCTGTTTTTT. This sequence joins TRBV7-3 and TRBJ2-2; D not resolved. CDR1 is SGHTA and CDR2 is FQGTGA in the germline V gene. This CDR3 spans 12 amino acids. V lost 2 bases to trimming and J lost 8 bases, with 6 bases between them. Based on the CDR3 plus reference TRBV7-3 and TRBJ2-2, the full variable domain is GAGVSQTPSNKVTEKGKYVELRCDPISGHTALYWYRQSLGQGPEFLIYFQGTGAADDSGLPNDRFFAVRPEGSVSTLKIQRTERGDSAVYLCASSLATGELFFGEGSRLTVL.

In its sample, this clone was seen many times. The chain has TRBV5-5 and TRBJ2-7; perhaps TRBD1 as D (6 bases). With 0 bases removed from V and 6 bases from J, the gap between germline ends came to 13 bases. Germline V gene data show CDR1 as SGHKS and CDR2 as YYEKEE (reference sequence). This CDR3 is built from 14 residues. CDR3 nucleotide sequence: TGTGCCAGCAGCTTGGGGACAGAGCTTCCCGAGCAGTACTTC. This encodes CASSLGTELPEQYF.

V is TRBV19 and J is TRBJ1-4; D is uncertain. The CDR3 totals 12 residues. The germline V and J ends were trimmed by 9 bases and 8 bases, with 13 bases remaining between them. Germline CDR1 reads LNHDA; CDR2 reads SQIVND (reference sequence). CDR3 in amino acids: CASGFRGEKLFF. The CDR3, as DNA: TGTGCCAGCGGTTTCCGAGGGGAAAAACTGTTTTTT.

The chain carries TRBV10-3 and TRBJ1-2; no clear D gene. Trimming took 8 bases from V and 4 from J, leaving 14 bases between them. The CDR3 consists of 13 residues. Germline lookup yields CDR1 ENHRY and CDR2 SYGVKD. CDR3 DNA: TGTGCCATCCAACCGATGGGCACCTATGGCTACACCTTC. This translates into CAIQPMGTYGYTF.

With respect to this clone: Other DNA sequences in this sample translate to the same CDR3. This chain joins TRBV19 and TRBJ2-7; D is perhaps TRBD2 (5 bases). There are 12 residues in the CDR3. The ends were cut back, 6 bases at V and 4 bases at J, with 10 bases in the middle. Germline V gene sequence: CDR1 LNHDA, CDR2 SQIVND (reference sequence). The chain's CDR3 is CASSEGAYEQYF. The CDR3 nucleotides are TGTGCCAGTAGCGAGGGAGCATACGAGCAGTACTTC.

On this clone: The same CDR3 is also encoded by other DNA sequences in this sample. The rearrangement uses TRBV30 and TRBJ1-5; a weak D match, TRBD1 (5 bases). Germline lookup yields CDR1 GTSNPN and CDR2 SVGIG (reference sequence). CDR3 length equals 13 residues. V was clipped by 5 bases and J by 1 base, with 9 bases between them. CDR3 loop: CAWSGGSNQPQHF. CDR3 DNA: TGTGCCTGGTCGGGGGGGAGCAATCAGCCCCAGCATTTT.